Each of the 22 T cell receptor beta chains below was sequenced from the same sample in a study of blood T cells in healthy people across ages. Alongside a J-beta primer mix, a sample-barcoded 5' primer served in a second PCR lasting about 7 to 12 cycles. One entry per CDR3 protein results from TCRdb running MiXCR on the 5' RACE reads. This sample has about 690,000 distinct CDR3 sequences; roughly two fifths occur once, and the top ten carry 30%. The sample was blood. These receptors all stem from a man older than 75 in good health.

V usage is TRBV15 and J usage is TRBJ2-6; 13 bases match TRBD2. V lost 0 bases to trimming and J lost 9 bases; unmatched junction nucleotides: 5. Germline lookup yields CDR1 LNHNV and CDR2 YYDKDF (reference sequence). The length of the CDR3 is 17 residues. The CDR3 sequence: CATSRETSGGALNVLTF. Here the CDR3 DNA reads TGTGCCACCAGCAGAGAAACTAGCGGGGGGGCTCTCAACGTCCTGACTTTC.

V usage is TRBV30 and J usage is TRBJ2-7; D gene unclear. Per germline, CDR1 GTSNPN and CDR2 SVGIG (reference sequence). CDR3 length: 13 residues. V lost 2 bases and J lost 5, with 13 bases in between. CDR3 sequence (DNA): TGTGCCTGGAGTCAAGGGCAGGCGGACGAGCAGTACTTC. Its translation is CAWSQGQADEQYF.

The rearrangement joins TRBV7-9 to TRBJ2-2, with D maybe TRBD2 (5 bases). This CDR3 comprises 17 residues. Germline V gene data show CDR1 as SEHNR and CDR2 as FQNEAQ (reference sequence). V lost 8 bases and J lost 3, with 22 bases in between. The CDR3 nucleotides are TGTGCCAGCGGAACTATCGTGACAACCGGGGACACCGGGGAGCTGTTTTTT. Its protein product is CASGTIVTTGDTGELFF.

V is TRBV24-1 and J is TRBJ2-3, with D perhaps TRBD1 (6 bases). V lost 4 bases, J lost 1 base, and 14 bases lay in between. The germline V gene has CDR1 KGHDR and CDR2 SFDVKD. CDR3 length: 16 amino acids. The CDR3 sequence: CATSEIRGRGTDTQYF. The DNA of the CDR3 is TGTGCCACCAGTGAAATTAGGGGGAGAGGCACAGATACGCAGTATTTT.

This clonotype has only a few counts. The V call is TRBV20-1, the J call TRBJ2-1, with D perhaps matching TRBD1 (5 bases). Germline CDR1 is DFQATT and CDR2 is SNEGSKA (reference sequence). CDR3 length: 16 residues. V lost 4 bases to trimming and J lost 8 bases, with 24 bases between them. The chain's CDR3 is CSATHVLWGVIDEQFF. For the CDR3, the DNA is TGCAGTGCTACCCACGTCCTTTGGGGCGTTATCGATGAGCAGTTCTTC.

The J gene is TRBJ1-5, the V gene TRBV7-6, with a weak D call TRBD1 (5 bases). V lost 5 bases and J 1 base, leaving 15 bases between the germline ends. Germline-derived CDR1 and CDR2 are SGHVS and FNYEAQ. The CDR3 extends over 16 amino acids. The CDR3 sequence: CASSREPGLSNQPQHF. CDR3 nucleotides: TGTGCCAGCAGCCGAGAACCGGGACTAAGCAATCAGCCCCAGCATTTT.

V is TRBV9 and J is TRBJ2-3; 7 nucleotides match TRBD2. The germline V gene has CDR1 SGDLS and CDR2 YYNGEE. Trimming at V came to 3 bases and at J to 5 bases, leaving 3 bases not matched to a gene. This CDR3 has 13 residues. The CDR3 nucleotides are TGTGCCAGCAGCGGGAGGGAGGGAGATACGCAGTATTTT. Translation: CASSGREGDTQYF.

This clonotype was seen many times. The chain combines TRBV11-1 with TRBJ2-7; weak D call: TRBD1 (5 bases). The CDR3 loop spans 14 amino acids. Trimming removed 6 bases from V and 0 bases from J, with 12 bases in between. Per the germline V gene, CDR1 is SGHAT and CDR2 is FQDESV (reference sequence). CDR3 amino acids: CASRSTAVSYEQYF. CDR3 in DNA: TGTGCCAGCAGGTCGACAGCAGTCTCCTACGAGCAGTACTTC.

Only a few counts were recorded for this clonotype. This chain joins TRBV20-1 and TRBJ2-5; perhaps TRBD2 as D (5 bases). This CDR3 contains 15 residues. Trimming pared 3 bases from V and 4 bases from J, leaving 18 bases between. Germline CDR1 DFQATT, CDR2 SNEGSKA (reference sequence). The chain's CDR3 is CSASMIGREGETQYF. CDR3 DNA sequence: TGCAGTGCTAGCATGATTGGGCGAGAGGGAGAGACCCAGTACTTC.

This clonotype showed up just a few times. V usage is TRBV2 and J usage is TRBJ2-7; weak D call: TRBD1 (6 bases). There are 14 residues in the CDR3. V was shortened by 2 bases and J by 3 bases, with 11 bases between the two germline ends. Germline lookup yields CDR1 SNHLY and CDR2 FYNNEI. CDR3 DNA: TGTGCCAGCAGTGAAACGGGACACCTCTACGAGCAGTACTTC. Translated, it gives CASSETGHLYEQYF.

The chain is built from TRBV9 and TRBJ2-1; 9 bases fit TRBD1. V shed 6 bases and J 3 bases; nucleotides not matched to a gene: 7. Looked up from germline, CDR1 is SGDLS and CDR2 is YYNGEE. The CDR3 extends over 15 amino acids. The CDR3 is CASNYRDRVYNEQFF. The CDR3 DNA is TGTGCCAGCAACTACCGGGACAGGGTCTACAATGAGCAGTTCTTC.

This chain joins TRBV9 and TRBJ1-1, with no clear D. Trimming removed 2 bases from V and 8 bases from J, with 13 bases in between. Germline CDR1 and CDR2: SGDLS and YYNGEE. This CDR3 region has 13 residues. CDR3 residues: CASSVSPGGEAFF. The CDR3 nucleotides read TGTGCCAGCAGCGTGAGTCCGGGAGGAGAAGCTTTCTTT.

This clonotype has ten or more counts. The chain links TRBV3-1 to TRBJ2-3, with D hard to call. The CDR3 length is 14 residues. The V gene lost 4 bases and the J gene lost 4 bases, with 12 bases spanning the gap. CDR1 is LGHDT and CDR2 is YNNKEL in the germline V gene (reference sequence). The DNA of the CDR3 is TGTGCCAGCAGCCCCTCCGACTCTCCAGATACGCAGTATTTT. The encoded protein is CASSPSDSPDTQYF.

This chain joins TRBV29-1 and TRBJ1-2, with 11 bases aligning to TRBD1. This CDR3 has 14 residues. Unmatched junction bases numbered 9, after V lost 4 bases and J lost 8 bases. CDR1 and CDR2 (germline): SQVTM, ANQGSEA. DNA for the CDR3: TGCAGCGTTGGGGGCGGGACAGGGGGACTCGGCTACACCTTC. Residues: CSVGGGTGGLGYTF. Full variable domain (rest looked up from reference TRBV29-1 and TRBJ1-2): SAVISQKPSRDICQRGTSLTIQCQVDSQVTMMFWYRQQPGQSLTLIATANQGSEATYESGFVIDKFPISRPNLTFSTLTVSNMSPEDSSIYLCSVGGGTGGLGYTFGSGTRLTVV.

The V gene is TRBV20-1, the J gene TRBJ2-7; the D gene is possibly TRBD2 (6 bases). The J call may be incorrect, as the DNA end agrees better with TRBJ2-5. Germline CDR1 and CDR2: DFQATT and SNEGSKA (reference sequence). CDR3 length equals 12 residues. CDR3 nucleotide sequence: TGCAGTGCTAGCATAGGGAGGGAGACCCAGTACTTC. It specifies CSASIGRETQYF.

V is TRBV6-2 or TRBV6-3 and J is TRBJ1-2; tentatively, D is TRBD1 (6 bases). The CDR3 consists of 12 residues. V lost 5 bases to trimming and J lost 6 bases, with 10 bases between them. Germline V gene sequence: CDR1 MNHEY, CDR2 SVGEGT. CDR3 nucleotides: TGTGCCAGCAGTACAGGGACCCATGGCTACACCTTC. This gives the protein CASSTGTHGYTF.

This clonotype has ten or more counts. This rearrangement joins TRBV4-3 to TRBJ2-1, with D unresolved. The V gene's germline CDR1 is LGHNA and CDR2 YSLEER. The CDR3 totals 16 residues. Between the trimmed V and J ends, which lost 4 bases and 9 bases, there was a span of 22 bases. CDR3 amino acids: CASSPTRTQTGSEQFF. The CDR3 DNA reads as TGCGCCAGCAGCCCGACGCGAACCCAAACCGGGTCTGAGCAGTTCTTC.

The CDR3: CASSGTGTRSPNEQYF. DNA for the CDR3: TGTGCCAGCAGCGGGACCGGGACAAGGAGTCCCAATGAGCAGTACTTC. The chain employs TRBV7-3 and TRBJ2-7; possible D gene TRBD1, 6 bases. Germline values: CDR1 SGHTA, CDR2 FQGTGA. The length of the CDR3 is 16 residues. V lost 5 bases, J lost 7 bases, and 24 bases lay in between.

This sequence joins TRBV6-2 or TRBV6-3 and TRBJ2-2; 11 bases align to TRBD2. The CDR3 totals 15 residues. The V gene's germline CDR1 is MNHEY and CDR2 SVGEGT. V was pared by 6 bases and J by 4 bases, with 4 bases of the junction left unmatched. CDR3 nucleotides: TGTGCCAGCAGCCTAGCGGGAGGCGGCACCGGGGAGCTGTTTTTT. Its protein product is CASSLAGGGTGELFF.

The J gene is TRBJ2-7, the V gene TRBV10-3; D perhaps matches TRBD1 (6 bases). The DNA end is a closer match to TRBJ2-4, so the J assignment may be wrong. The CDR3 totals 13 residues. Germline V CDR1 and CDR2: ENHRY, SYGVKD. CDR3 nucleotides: TGTGCCATCAGTCGACAGGAGGAAAACATTCAGTACTTC. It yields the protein CAISRQEENIQYF.

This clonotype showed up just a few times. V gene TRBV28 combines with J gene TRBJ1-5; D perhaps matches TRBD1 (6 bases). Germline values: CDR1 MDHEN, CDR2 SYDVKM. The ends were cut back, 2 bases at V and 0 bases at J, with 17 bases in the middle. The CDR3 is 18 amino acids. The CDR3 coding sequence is TGTGCCAGCAGTTTAGGACAGATAGACTTCTATAGCAATCAGCCCCAGCATTTT. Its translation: CASSLGQIDFYSNQPQHF.

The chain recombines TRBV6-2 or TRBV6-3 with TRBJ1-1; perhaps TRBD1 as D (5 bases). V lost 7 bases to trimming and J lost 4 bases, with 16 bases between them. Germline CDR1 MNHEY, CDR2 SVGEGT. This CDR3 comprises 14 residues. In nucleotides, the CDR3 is TGTGCCAGCAACCAAGGTGGGACCGTCACTGAAGCTTTCTTT. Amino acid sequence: CASNQGGTVTEAFF.